The clone carrying this T cell receptor (beta chain) came up once. Its antigen is currently unknown. This sample was included in a study of shared clonotypes between healthy human individuals. The germline CDR1 and CDR2 sequences are SEHNR and FQNEAQ (reference sequence). After removal of 9 bases from V and 3 bases from J, the junction contained 9 bases not matched to a gene. The CDR3 spans 14 residues. Profiling relied on immunoSEQ multiplex PCR, and the TCRdb table lists in-frame clones only, not all of them. The sample includes over a million clones, 75% to 80% of them seen just once. Whole-study findings and limits: Generation probabilities of non-shared clonotypes were lower (relative to those shared by all four donors). Sharing across a few donors was seen in 4% to 5.5% of naive CD4 clonotypes.

Sequenced: memory CD4+ T cells from PBMCs. The sample's subset: CD45RA-negative fraction. The sequence derives from a man aged 18 to 30 in good health. Some clones in this sample may be carry-over from other donors' samples. The chain carries TRBV7-9 and TRBJ2-3; 7 bases agree with TRBD1. CDR3 DNA sequence: TGTGCCAGTCATCCGACAGGGAGTACAGATACGCAGTATTTT. It codes for CASHPTGSTDTQYF. Together with reference TRBV7-9 and TRBJ2-3, the CDR3 gives the full variable domain: DTGVSQNPRHKITKRGQNVTFRCDPISEHNRLYWYRQTLGQGPEFLTYFQNEAQLEKSRLLSDRFSAERPKGSFSTLEIQRTEQGDSAMYLCASHPTGSTDTQYFGPGTRLTVL.